The 14 T cell receptor beta chains given below trace back to one sample, sequenced in a study of blood T cell repertoires in COVID-19. Only in-frame clones appear in the TCRdb table, and some are missing; sequencing was by immunoSEQ multiplex PCR. Of under 40,000 clones in the sample, roughly nine tenths were seen once. The sample taken for sequencing was peripheral blood. These receptors all come from a woman of 80 years or more with active or convalescent COVID-19.

The V gene is TRBV5-1, the J gene TRBJ1-2; 8 bases match TRBD1. This CDR3 spans 14 amino acids. With 6 bases clipped from V and 6 bases from J, the junction kept 10 bases outside the gene matches. CDR1 and CDR2 (germline): SGHRS, YFSETQ. DNA of the CDR3: TGCGCCAGCACCCCTCCGGGACAGGTAGATGGCTACACCTTC. Its translation is CASTPPGQVDGYTF.

V gene TRBV28 combines with J gene TRBJ1-6; TRBD1 aligns across 7 bases. CDR1 and CDR2 (germline): MDHEN, SYDVKM. V lost 2 bases to trimming and J lost 7 bases; unmatched junction nucleotides: 5. The CDR3 extends over 15 amino acids. CDR3 sequence (DNA): TGTGCCAGCAGTTTAACAGGGGTGGGAAATTCACCCCTCCACTTT. Its protein product is CASSLTGVGNSPLHF.

This sequence joins TRBV5-1 and TRBJ2-1; D unclear. CDR3 length: 15 amino acids. Germline V gene data show CDR1 as SGHRS and CDR2 as YFSETQ. V dropped 1 base and J dropped 7 bases, with 15 bases sitting between them. The CDR3 is CASSLRSTSVNEQFF. The CDR3 DNA reads as TGCGCCAGCAGCTTGCGTAGCACATCAGTTAATGAGCAGTTCTTC.

The V call is TRBV3-1 (or the pseudogene TRBV3-2), the J call TRBJ1-6; D may be TRBD1 (5 bases). The CDR3 runs 16 residues. Looked up from germline, CDR1 is LGHDT and CDR2 is YNNKEL (reference sequence). The V gene lost 3 bases and the J gene lost 10 bases, with 19 bases spanning the gap. The CDR3 region has the DNA TGTGCCAGCAGCCAGGTCGGACACGGACGGTCATCACCCCTCCACTTT. It yields the protein CASSQVGHGRSSPLHF.

The chain joins TRBV6-5 to TRBJ2-7; TRBD1 might be the D (5 bases). Germline V gives CDR1 MNHEY, CDR2 SVGAGI. Between the trimmed V and J ends, which lost 2 bases and 5 bases, there was a span of 13 bases. This CDR3 is built from 14 residues. In DNA form, the CDR3 reads TGTGCCAGCAGTTACCAGGGTATCGTCGACGAGCAGTACTTC. Its translation is CASSYQGIVDEQYF.

This chain uses TRBV5-4 with TRBJ2-3, with 9 nucleotides matching TRBD2. Germline CDR1 is SGHNT and CDR2 is YYREEE (reference sequence). The trim removed 0 bases at V and 6 bases at J, leaving 8 bases unmatched. The CDR3 consists of 16 residues. In DNA form, the CDR3 reads TGTGCCAGCAGCTTGGAGGCGGGAGGGTTATCTGATACGCAGTATTTT. Its protein is CASSLEAGGLSDTQYF.

The rearrangement links TRBV10-1 to TRBJ1-2; the D is unclear. Trimming shortened V by 4 bases and J by 4 bases, and 10 bases separated the two germline ends. In germline, CDR1 is WNHNN, CDR2 SYGVQD (reference sequence). The CDR3 consists of 13 residues. The CDR3 loop reads CASSAWPSYGYTF. DNA for the CDR3: TGCGCCAGCAGTGCGTGGCCAAGCTATGGCTACACCTTC.

CDR3 sequence (DNA): TGCGCCAGCAGGGAGAATCAAGAGACCCAGTACTTC. It translates to CASRENQETQYF. The gene calls are TRBV5-1 and TRBJ2-5, with no clear D. V shed 5 bases and J shed 2 bases, with 7 bases lying between them. The CDR3 has 12 residues. Germline assignment: CDR1 SGHRS and CDR2 YFSETQ.

This clone was detected only a few times. This chain links TRBV10-3 with TRBJ2-7, with 8 bases aligning to TRBD1. CDR1 is ENHRY and CDR2 is SYGVKD in the germline V gene. This CDR3 has 14 amino acids. The V gene end was trimmed by 4 bases and the J gene end by 7 bases; junction bases not matched to a gene: 9. The CDR3 sequence: CAISGTGIAEEQYF. The CDR3 nucleotides are TGTGCCATCAGTGGGACAGGGATTGCGGAGGAGCAGTACTTC.

The CDR3 here is CASSPRPGQAGPQDTQYF. CDR3 DNA sequence: TGTGCCAGCAGCCCTAGGCCGGGACAGGCTGGCCCCCAGGATACGCAGTATTTT. This chain links TRBV3-1 (or the pseudogene TRBV3-2) with TRBJ2-3, with 8 bases lining up with TRBD1. V shed 4 bases and J 6 bases; nucleotides not matched to a gene: 18. The germline gives CDR1 LGHDT, CDR2 YNNKEL (reference sequence). The CDR3 loop spans 18 amino acids.

CDR3 nucleotide sequence: TGTGCCAGCAGCTTTAACAGGGTTGGTAATTCACCCCTCCACTTT. It yields the protein CASSFNRVGNSPLHF. The rearrangement uses TRBV5-6 and TRBJ1-6, with D perhaps matching TRBD1 (6 bases). The CDR3 covers 15 residues. Trimming took 2 bases from V and 6 from J, leaving 12 bases between them. Looked up from germline, CDR1 is SGHDT and CDR2 is YYEEEE.

V usage is TRBV2 and J usage is TRBJ1-6, with no clear D. CDR3 length: 14 amino acids. Germline V gene data show CDR1 as SNHLY and CDR2 as FYNNEI. V shed 4 bases and J shed 4 bases, with 8 bases lying between them. CDR3 loop: CASSVTVYNSPLHF. Here the CDR3 DNA reads TGTGCCAGCAGTGTAACTGTTTATAATTCACCCCTCCACTTT.

A remark on this clone: An end of the junction does not agree with germline; a read error may underlie this. The chain couples TRBV5-1 to TRBJ2-1; D might be TRBD2 (6 bases). Germline V lookup: CDR1 SGHRS, CDR2 YFSETQ. This CDR3 contains 14 residues. This CDR3 is CASSSRGGHNEQLF. CDR3 DNA: TGCGCCAGCAGCTCCCGAGGAGGGCACAATGAGCAGCTCTTC.

This clone was recorded only once. CDR3 amino acids: CASSSGQYYGYTF. CDR3 in DNA: TGTGCCAGCAGTTCTGGACAGTACTATGGCTACACCTTC. The chain carries TRBV6-6 and TRBJ1-2; TRBD1 might be the D (6 bases). The length of the CDR3 is 13 residues. Germline V CDR1 and CDR2: MNHNY, SVGAGI (reference sequence). Trimming took 4 bases from V and 3 from J, leaving 9 bases between them.